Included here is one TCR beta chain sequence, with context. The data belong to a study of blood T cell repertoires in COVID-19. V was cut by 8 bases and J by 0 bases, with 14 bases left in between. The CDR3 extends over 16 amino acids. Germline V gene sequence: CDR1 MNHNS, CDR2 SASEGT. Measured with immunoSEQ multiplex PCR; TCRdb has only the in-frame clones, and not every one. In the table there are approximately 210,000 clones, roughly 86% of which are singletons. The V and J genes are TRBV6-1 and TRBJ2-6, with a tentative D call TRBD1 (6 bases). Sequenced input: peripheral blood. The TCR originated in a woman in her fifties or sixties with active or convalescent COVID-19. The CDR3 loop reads CASGAGVNSGANVLTF. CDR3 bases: TGTGCCAGCGGTGCAGGGGTCAACTCTGGGGCCAACGTCCTGACTTTC.